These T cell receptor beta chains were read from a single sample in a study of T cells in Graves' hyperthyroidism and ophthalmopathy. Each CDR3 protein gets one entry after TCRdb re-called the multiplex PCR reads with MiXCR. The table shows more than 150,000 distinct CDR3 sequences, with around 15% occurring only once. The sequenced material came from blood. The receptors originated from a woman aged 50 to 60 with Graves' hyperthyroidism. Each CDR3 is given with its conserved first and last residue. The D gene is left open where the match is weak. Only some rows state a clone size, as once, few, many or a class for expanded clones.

cdr3_aa: CASSPRDTVHNSPLHF
cdr3_nt: TGTGCCAGCTCACCACGAGACACGGTCCATAATTCACCCCTCCACTTT
j_call: TRBJ1-6
d_call: .
v_call: TRBV18
clone_size: few

cdr3_aa: CASSPLWTENYGYTF
cdr3_nt: TGTGCCAGCAGTCCCCTATGGACAGAGAACTATGGCTACACCTTC
j_call: TRBJ1-2
d_call: .
v_call: TRBV27
clone_size: many

cdr3_aa: CAAGGEKLFF
cdr3_nt: TGTGCCGCAGGGGGTGAAAAACTGTTTTTT
j_call: TRBJ1-4
d_call: TRBD1
v_call: TRBV28
clone_size: few

cdr3_aa: CSAARGRGTEAFF
cdr3_nt: TGCAGCGCCGCCAGGGGGCGGGGAACTGAAGCTTTCTTT
j_call: TRBJ1-1
d_call: TRBD1
v_call: TRBV29-1
clone_size: many

cdr3_aa: CATSGQLGTDTQYF
cdr3_nt: TGTGCCACCAGCGGCCAACTAGGTACAGATACGCAGTATTTT
j_call: TRBJ2-3
d_call: .
v_call: TRBV15
clone_size: many

cdr3_aa: CASSLAGRNQPQHF
cdr3_nt: TGCGCCAGCAGCTTGGCAGGGCGCAATCAGCCCCAGCATTTT
j_call: TRBJ1-5
d_call: .
v_call: TRBV5-1
clone_size: few

cdr3_aa: CSAPRDSSYEQYF
cdr3_nt: TGCAGTGCTCCCCGGGACAGCTCCTACGAGCAGTACTTC
j_call: TRBJ2-7
d_call: TRBD1
v_call: TRBV20-1
clone_size: few

cdr3_aa: CATSDLGQSTDTQYF
cdr3_nt: TGTGCCACCAGTGATTTAGGACAGAGCACAGATACGCAGTATTTT
j_call: TRBJ2-3
d_call: .
v_call: TRBV24-1
clone_size: .

cdr3_aa: CASSTLRLAASSYNERFF
cdr3_nt: TGTGCCAGTAGTACGCTCAGACTAGCGGCGAGCTCCTACAATGAGCGGTTCTTC
j_call: TRBJ2-1
d_call: TRBD2
v_call: TRBV19
clone_size: .

cdr3_aa: CSARRGVGGGTDTQYF
cdr3_nt: TGCAGTGCTAGACGTGGAGTGGGGGGAGGCACAGATACGCAGTATTTT
j_call: TRBJ2-3
d_call: .
v_call: TRBV20-1
clone_size: many

cdr3_aa: CASSRDRGQQPQHF
cdr3_nt: TGTGCCAGCAGCCGGGACAGGGGGCAACAGCCCCAGCATTTT
j_call: TRBJ1-5
d_call: TRBD1
v_call: TRBV7-8
clone_size: many

cdr3_aa: CASSEQGDYGYAF
cdr3_nt: TGTGCCAGCAGTGAACAGGGGGACTATGGCTACGCCTTC
j_call: TRBJ1-2
d_call: TRBD1
v_call: TRBV2
clone_size: .

cdr3_aa: CASRPDRGYEQYF
cdr3_nt: TGTGCCAGCAGACCGGACAGGGGCTACGAGCAGTACTTC
j_call: TRBJ2-7
d_call: TRBD1
v_call: TRBV6-1
clone_size: many

cdr3_aa: CASSISGELFF
cdr3_nt: TGTGCCAGTAGTATCTCCGGGGAGCTGTTTTTT
j_call: TRBJ2-2
d_call: .
v_call: TRBV19
clone_size: many

cdr3_aa: CSARDWVGLTEAFF
cdr3_nt: TGCAGTGCTAGAGATTGGGTCGGTTTGACTGAAGCTTTCTTT
j_call: TRBJ1-1
d_call: .
v_call: TRBV20-1
clone_size: .

cdr3_aa: CASKGGGDEQFF
cdr3_nt: TGCGCCAGCAAGGGGGGGGGCGATGAGCAGTTCTTC
j_call: TRBJ2-1
d_call: .
v_call: TRBV5-1
clone_size: many

cdr3_aa: CASSPQADGKQFF
cdr3_nt: TGTGCCAGCAGCCCCCAGGCGGACGGAAAGCAGTTCTTC
j_call: TRBJ2-1
d_call: .
v_call: TRBV9
clone_size: few